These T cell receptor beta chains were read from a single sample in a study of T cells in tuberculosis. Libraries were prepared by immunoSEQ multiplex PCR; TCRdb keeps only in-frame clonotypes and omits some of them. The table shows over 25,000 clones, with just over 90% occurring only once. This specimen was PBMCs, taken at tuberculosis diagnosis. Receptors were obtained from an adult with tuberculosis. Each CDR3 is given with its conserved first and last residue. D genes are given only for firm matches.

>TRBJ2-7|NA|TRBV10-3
TGTGCCATCAGTGAGTCGAGGGACGAGCAGTACTTC
CAISESRDEQYF
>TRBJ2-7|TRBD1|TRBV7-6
TGTGCCAGCAGCCCAAGACAGGGGGGCTACGAGCAGTACTTC
CASSPRQGGYEQYF
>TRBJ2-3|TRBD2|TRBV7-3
TGTGCCAGCAGCCCCAGTGTCCGAGATAGCGGGGGACCTAGGTATTTT
CASSPSVRDSGGPRYF
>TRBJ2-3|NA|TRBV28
TGTGCCAGCAGTTTGCCTTTGGGGGCAGGGCGGGGGGATACGCAGTATTTT
CASSLPLGAGRGDTQYF
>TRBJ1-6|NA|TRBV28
TGTGCCAGCAGTTCTAAAACAGGGAGTCCAGCACCCCTCCACTTT
CASSSKTGSPAPLHF
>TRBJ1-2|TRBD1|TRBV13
TGTGCCAGCAGCTTCCCGGGACAGGGGGCAGGTGGCTACACCTTC
CASSFPGQGAGGYTF
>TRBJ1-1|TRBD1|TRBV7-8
TGTGCCAGCAGCTCGTACATAACCCGACAGGGGAACTCTGAAGCTTTCTTT
CASSSYITRQGNSEAFF
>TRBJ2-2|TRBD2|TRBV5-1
TGCGCCAGCAGCTTGGTGGGAAAAGCGGGAGGCAACACCGGGGAGCTGTTTTTT
CASSLVGKAGGNTGELFF
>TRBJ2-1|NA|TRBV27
TGTGCCAGCAGTTTTCGACAGACCCACTCCTACAATGAGCAGTTCTTC
CASSFRQTHSYNEQFF
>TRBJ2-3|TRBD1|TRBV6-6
TGTGCCAGCAGGATACAGGGGGTCGGCACAGATACGCAGTATTTT
CASRIQGVGTDTQYF
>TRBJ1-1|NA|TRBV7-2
TGTGCCAGCAGCTTATACCAGTCGGGAACTGAAGCTTTCTTT
CASSLYQSGTEAFF
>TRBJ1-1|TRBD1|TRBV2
TGTGCCAGCAGAGCGACAGGGAGGCGGACTGAAGCTTTCTTT
CASRATGRRTEAFF